This T cell receptor (beta chain) came from a study of cytomegalovirus exposure and HLA in healthy donors. Findings of the study overall: Subsequent analysis showed first-cohort TCR clusters tending to co-occur in more than 90 validation repertoires. Under in vitro conditions, a few CMV-associated chains were confirmed as specific for CMV antigens. Reports showed the classifier diagnosing cytomegalovirus status with high specificity and sensitivity.

Concerning this clone itself: Its antigen is still unknown.

Sequencing was performed with immunoSEQ multiplex PCR; in TCRdb, only in-frame clones are kept and a portion is missing. The repertoire includes about 250,000 clones, roughly 90% of them detected once, and 12% sits in the top ten. This receptor was taken from a man aged 18 to 29 in good health and CMV-seropositive. Sequenced sample: PBMCs.

CDR3 in DNA: TGTGCCAGCATGAGGGGGACGGGTTTCACCGGGGAGCTGTTTTTT. Translation: CASMRGTGFTGELFF. This chain joins TRBV2 and TRBJ2-2; possibly TRBD1 for D (6 bases). Germline values: CDR1 SNHLY, CDR2 FYNNEI. Trimming removed 7 bases at V and 4 bases at J, with 16 bases between. The CDR3 totals 15 residues.